This T cell receptor beta chain was captured in a study of T cell responses to AZD1222 COVID-19 vaccine (dated by TCRdb to the early 2020s). Study-level background: AZD1222 recipients given second doses at about 4 weeks or at about 12 weeks were pooled, since spike-specific TCR depth and breadth were not found to differ between the two schedules. A total of about 230 trial participants underwent TCR sequencing, of whom about 210 received two doses of AZD1222 and some 25 received two doses of the MenACWY control vaccine. Trial participants were enrolled into age subgroups of 18-55, 56-69 and 70-plus years, which contained 148, 28 and 57 TCR-sequenced participants, respectively. The study at large found these results: Epitopes outside the regions mutated in the B.1.351 and B.1.1.7 variants were reportedly recognized by nearly half of the unique spike-specific TCRs. Most participants were white British and females outnumbered males, and the authors suggested that clonal diversity may have been underestimated. The vaccine-associated CD4 TCRs covered the entire spike protein, and the dominant responses fell in regions 160-218 and 743-854. After two AZD1222 doses, both the breadth and the depth of spike-specific TCRs were significantly higher than at day 0 and than in MenACWY recipients. In the small 56-69-year group, the increase in depth fell short of significance, most likely because of low power. Conclusions about previously exposed vaccinees are limited because only 6 or 7 AZD1222 recipients were SARS-CoV-2 seropositive at baseline. Because no day 14 peak-response samples were available, the repertoires could be characterized only after the peak T cell response.

The CDR3 regions of human TCRbeta chains were analyzed by immunosequencing. Per the original workflow: TCRs in the repertoires were compared against a reference library of SARS-CoV-2-specific TCRs that had been generated with the MIRA antigen-specificity platform. Breadth meant the fraction of unique TCRs that were SARS-CoV-2-associated, whereas depth meant the fraction of total T cells that were SARS-CoV-2-associated. Each spike-specific TCR was assigned to its reactive spike region and to a CD4 or CD8 class using the MIRA data. Log10-transformed breadth and depth values were compared by one-way ANOVA with Sidak's multiple comparisons tests. TCRdb retrieved this table from immuneACCESS and kept in-frame rearrangements only. Not all clones are present; in checked studies, unresolved V genes account for under half, and no reason is known for the remainder. For V, J and clone size, that table is used; D and trimming come from the DNA. This sample holds tens of thousands of clones; under 90% were observed only once. The top ten clonotypes cover about 10% of the sample.

The time point label, read with the paper, signifies: baseline before first vaccination. Vaccinee samples came from UK trials COV001 and COV002, including a single-blind randomized controlled phase 2/3 trial of AZD1222 (ChAdOx1 nCoV-19) in healthy adults. For TCRbeta chain sequencing, PBMC samples from trial participants were taken at day 0 and at day 28 after the second dose. To note about this clone: Which antigen it targets is not known. No quality values exist for individual bases; no much larger clone is one base distant.

Trimming takes 5 bases off V and 5 bases off J; junction bases not matched to a gene: 6. The CDR3 has 13 amino acids, counting the end cysteine and phenylalanine. This entry keeps only the CDR3 DNA: 39 bases, framed from base 1. CDR1 and CDR2, per the germline V gene, are SGHTA and FQGTGA. The source is an adult in good health. Recombination linked TRBV7-3 to TRBJ2-7; 7 middle bases align to TRBD2. The sequencing here drew on peripheral blood, taken on day 0 of AZD1222 vaccination. DNA sequence: TGTGCCAGCAGCCGGGACTATAGGAACGAGCAGTACTTC. Translated, it gives CASSRDYRNEQYF.